Listed below are T cell receptor beta chains from one sample, sequenced in a study of blood T cell repertoires in COVID-19. Produced via immunoSEQ multiplex PCR; TCRdb's table is partial and in-frame only. The repertoire holds 260,000 or so clones, with 75% to 85% as singletons. Material: peripheral blood. All receptors come from a woman between 65 and 79 years old with acute or convalescent COVID-19. Each CDR3 is given with its conserved first and last residue.

CDR3 length | V gene | CDR3 protein
12 | TRBV28 | CASRDSGYEQYF
16 | TRBV5-1 | CASSSGTGGLGTEAFF
14 | TRBV2 | CASLGTLLSYEQYF
13 | TRBV6-6 | CASSYPGGQPQHF
15 | TRBV2 | CASSTQEGLGYIQYF
13 | TRBV6-5 | CASRTGTGYGYTF
14 | TRBV5-8 | CASINRVGTGELFF
15 | TRBV15 | CATSRDPGLNEKLFF
17 | TRBV7-2 | CASSLVFGQGYTDTQYF
14 | TRBV28 | CASNVQGTRYEQYF